Listed below are T cell receptor beta chains from one sample, sequenced in a study of identical twins. TCRdb redid the calling of the 5' RACE reads with MiXCR, one entry per CDR3 protein. This sample has about 240,000 distinct CDR3 sequences, with roughly an eighth found just once. The same sample was also studied in work on yellow fever vaccine responses in identical twins.

Material: memory (CD45RO+) T cells sorted from blood. The receptors derive from a woman younger than 30 in good health. Both conserved end residues are part of each CDR3. The order of the fields is CDR3 DNA, CDR3 protein, J gene, clone size, D gene, V gene. D genes are given only for firm matches. Expanded clones get a size class; other rows say once, few or many, or leave the size out.

cdr3_nt: TGTGCCAGCACTTCAGCGGGGGCGACCACAGATACGCAGTATTTT
cdr3_aa: CASTSAGATTDTQYF
j_call: TRBJ2-3
clone_size: .
d_call: TRBD2
v_call: TRBV2

cdr3_nt: TGCAGTGCTAGACCACTAGCGAGAGACACAGATACGCAGTATTTT
cdr3_aa: CSARPLARDTDTQYF
j_call: TRBJ2-3
clone_size: .
d_call: TRBD2
v_call: TRBV20-1

cdr3_nt: TGTGCCAGCAGTTGGTTAGCGGGCCTTTTGGGGGAGCAGTACTTC
cdr3_aa: CASSWLAGLLGEQYF
j_call: TRBJ2-7
clone_size: .
d_call: TRBD2
v_call: TRBV5-6

cdr3_nt: TGTGCCAGCAGCCAAGATTCGGGGAGAGGGATGGATACGCAGTATTTT
cdr3_aa: CASSQDSGRGMDTQYF
j_call: TRBJ2-3
clone_size: few
d_call: .
v_call: TRBV3-1

cdr3_nt: TGTGCCACCAGTGATTTTTCAGGGGGCGGAGAGACCCAGTACTTC
cdr3_aa: CATSDFSGGGETQYF
j_call: TRBJ2-5
clone_size: .
d_call: TRBD1
v_call: TRBV24-1

cdr3_nt: TGTGCCAGCAGCTCAATAGGCGGTTTTGGGTCCTACGAGCAGTACTTC
cdr3_aa: CASSSIGGFGSYEQYF
j_call: TRBJ2-7
clone_size: many
d_call: .
v_call: TRBV5-5

cdr3_nt: TGTGCCAGCAGCCCACGGACTAGCGTGGAGACCCAGTACTTC
cdr3_aa: CASSPRTSVETQYF
j_call: TRBJ2-5
clone_size: few
d_call: TRBD2
v_call: TRBV3-1

cdr3_nt: TGTGCCAGCAGCCAGACGGGATTAGGCTCCTACGAGCAGTACTTC
cdr3_aa: CASSQTGLGSYEQYF
j_call: TRBJ2-7
clone_size: few
d_call: .
v_call: TRBV7-2

cdr3_nt: TGTGCCAGCAGTAGTTCAGGAGGGATCAATTCACCCCTCCACTTT
cdr3_aa: CASSSSGGINSPLHF
j_call: TRBJ1-6
clone_size: .
d_call: .
v_call: TRBV2

cdr3_nt: TGTGCCAGCAGTTTCCTAACTAGCGGAGGAGAGACCCAGTACTTC
cdr3_aa: CASSFLTSGGETQYF
j_call: TRBJ2-5
clone_size: .
d_call: TRBD2
v_call: TRBV28

cdr3_nt: TGTGCCAGCAGTCCCCTGATAGGGAACACCTACGAGCAGTACTTC
cdr3_aa: CASSPLIGNTYEQYF
j_call: TRBJ2-7
clone_size: many
d_call: .
v_call: TRBV28

cdr3_nt: TGTGCCACCAGTCGTCGGGGTAGCACAGATACGCAGTATTTT
cdr3_aa: CATSRRGSTDTQYF
j_call: TRBJ2-3
clone_size: .
d_call: .
v_call: TRBV24-1

cdr3_nt: TGTGCCAGCAGTATCACAGGACTTAGCTCCTACGAGCAGTACTTC
cdr3_aa: CASSITGLSSYEQYF
j_call: TRBJ2-7
clone_size: few
d_call: .
v_call: TRBV6-1

cdr3_nt: TGTGCCGGGCAGGGTTTCGGAGAGCAGTACTTC
cdr3_aa: CAGQGFGEQYF
j_call: TRBJ2-7
clone_size: .
d_call: .
v_call: TRBV2

cdr3_nt: TGTGCCAGCAGTCTCCGTGGGACTATAGGTCGTCACGAGCAGTACTTC
cdr3_aa: CASSLRGTIGRHEQYF
j_call: TRBJ2-7
clone_size: .
d_call: TRBD2
v_call: TRBV6-1

cdr3_nt: TGTGCCAGCAGCCCTCAAGGTGGGGGGACAGGGACTCTTTCGCAGTACTTC
cdr3_aa: CASSPQGGGTGTLSQYF
j_call: TRBJ2-7
clone_size: .
d_call: TRBD1
v_call: TRBV7-2

cdr3_nt: TGTGCCAGCAGCTTAGGGTTACGTCCGGAGACCCAGTACTTC
cdr3_aa: CASSLGLRPETQYF
j_call: TRBJ2-5
clone_size: few
d_call: .
v_call: TRBV13

cdr3_nt: TGTGCCACCAGCAGAGATCCACTACGCGAGCAGTTCTTC
cdr3_aa: CATSRDPLREQFF
j_call: TRBJ2-1
clone_size: many
d_call: .
v_call: TRBV15

cdr3_nt: TGTGCCAGCATCCCAGCGGGGGGCCGAGGGGATACGCAGTATTTT
cdr3_aa: CASIPAGGRGDTQYF
j_call: TRBJ2-3
clone_size: many
d_call: TRBD2
v_call: TRBV2

cdr3_nt: TGCAGCGTTTATAGCGGGAGCTCTGGGGCCAACGTCCTGACTTTC
cdr3_aa: CSVYSGSSGANVLTF
j_call: TRBJ2-6
clone_size: .
d_call: TRBD2
v_call: TRBV29-1

cdr3_nt: TGTGCCAGCAGCTTAGTCAACTATAGAGCTTTCTTT
cdr3_aa: CASSLVNYRAFF
j_call: TRBJ1-1
clone_size: few
d_call: .
v_call: TRBV7-2

cdr3_nt: TGTGCCAGCAGGTCCGTTTCACCTTCACCCCTCCACTTT
cdr3_aa: CASRSVSPSPLHF
j_call: TRBJ1-6
clone_size: .
d_call: .
v_call: TRBV14

cdr3_nt: TGTGCCAGTAGTACCTGGACAGGGATGCAAGAGACCCAGTACTTC
cdr3_aa: CASSTWTGMQETQYF
j_call: TRBJ2-5
clone_size: .
d_call: TRBD1
v_call: TRBV19

cdr3_nt: TGTGCCAGCAGCCAAGCTACAGGGGTGGCTCAGCCCCAGCATTTT
cdr3_aa: CASSQATGVAQPQHF
j_call: TRBJ1-5
clone_size: many
d_call: TRBD1
v_call: TRBV3-1

cdr3_nt: TGCGCCAGCAGGCAAAGGGAGGAGCAGTTCTTC
cdr3_aa: CASRQREEQFF
j_call: TRBJ2-1
clone_size: many
d_call: .
v_call: TRBV5-1

cdr3_nt: TGCAGCGTTGACAGGGGGCATAACGAGCAGTACTTC
cdr3_aa: CSVDRGHNEQYF
j_call: TRBJ2-7
clone_size: many
d_call: TRBD1
v_call: TRBV29-1

cdr3_nt: TGTGCCAGCAGCTTAGGAGGGACAGGGGTTGAAAAACTGTTTTTT
cdr3_aa: CASSLGGTGVEKLFF
j_call: TRBJ1-4
clone_size: .
d_call: TRBD1
v_call: TRBV7-2

cdr3_nt: TGTGCTAGCAGCAGGACATACGTAGATACGCAGTATTTT
cdr3_aa: CASSRTYVDTQYF
j_call: TRBJ2-3
clone_size: few
d_call: .
v_call: TRBV7-7

cdr3_nt: TGCAGCGTCCGCACGGGGTCGACCCAGTACTTC
cdr3_aa: CSVRTGSTQYF
j_call: TRBJ2-5
clone_size: many
d_call: .
v_call: TRBV29-1

cdr3_nt: TGTGCCAGCAGCTTCTCCCGGCGGGGCCTTCGGGGTCAAGAGACCCAGTACTTC
cdr3_aa: CASSFSRRGLRGQETQYF
j_call: TRBJ2-5
clone_size: many
d_call: .
v_call: TRBV11-2

cdr3_nt: TGTGCCAGCAGAGCCCTCCAAGCGGGAGGGACCTACGAGCAGTACTTC
cdr3_aa: CASRALQAGGTYEQYF
j_call: TRBJ2-7
clone_size: few
d_call: TRBD2
v_call: TRBV6-1

cdr3_nt: TGTGCCAGCAGCTCTGCGGGACTAGCGGGAGCCTACGAGCAGTACTTC
cdr3_aa: CASSSAGLAGAYEQYF
j_call: TRBJ2-7
clone_size: .
d_call: TRBD2
v_call: TRBV11-2

cdr3_nt: TGTGCCAGCAGTTTAATTTTCCTAGACAATTCACCCCTCCACTTT
cdr3_aa: CASSLIFLDNSPLHF
j_call: TRBJ1-6
clone_size: few
d_call: .
v_call: TRBV28

cdr3_nt: TGTGCCACCAGTGATTCGGCCCGACAGGGGTCCGGGGAGCTGTTTTTT
cdr3_aa: CATSDSARQGSGELFF
j_call: TRBJ2-2
clone_size: .
d_call: TRBD1
v_call: TRBV24-1

cdr3_nt: TGTGCCAGCAGTTATGGGGGTGGTGGCTACACCTTC
cdr3_aa: CASSYGGGGYTF
j_call: TRBJ1-2
clone_size: many
d_call: .
v_call: TRBV12-3/TRBV12-4

cdr3_nt: TGCAGTGCTAGAGATGGGGACAGGGGAACTGTTGAGCAGTACTTC
cdr3_aa: CSARDGDRGTVEQYF
j_call: TRBJ2-7
clone_size: few
d_call: TRBD1
v_call: TRBV20-1

cdr3_nt: TGTGCCAGCAGCCGAGACAGGGTAGCTGGAAACACCATATATTTT
cdr3_aa: CASSRDRVAGNTIYF
j_call: TRBJ1-3
clone_size: many
d_call: TRBD1
v_call: TRBV7-9

cdr3_nt: TGTGCCAGTAGTATGAACGGGAGGGACTATGGCTACACCTTC
cdr3_aa: CASSMNGRDYGYTF
j_call: TRBJ1-2
clone_size: .
d_call: .
v_call: TRBV19

cdr3_nt: TGTGCCAGCAGTGCCCGGACACGGGTCGGCGGGGAGCTGTTTTTT
cdr3_aa: CASSARTRVGGELFF
j_call: TRBJ2-2
clone_size: few
d_call: .
v_call: TRBV25-1

cdr3_nt: TGTGCCAGCAGCCAAGAGGTAGCGGGGGGGCCAACTGAGCAGTTCTTC
cdr3_aa: CASSQEVAGGPTEQFF
j_call: TRBJ2-1
clone_size: .
d_call: TRBD2
v_call: TRBV4-2

cdr3_nt: TGTGCCAGCAGCCCGTTATATCAATGGTGCACCTTC
cdr3_aa: CASSPLYQWCTF
j_call: TRBJ1-2
clone_size: many
d_call: .
v_call: TRBV7-9

cdr3_nt: TGTGCCTGGAGTTTTGGTCGCACGGAGCAGTTCTTC
cdr3_aa: CAWSFGRTEQFF
j_call: TRBJ2-1
clone_size: .
d_call: .
v_call: TRBV30

cdr3_nt: TGTGCCAGCAGCTTGCGGCGTCCATCCTACAATGAGCAGTTCTTC
cdr3_aa: CASSLRRPSYNEQFF
j_call: TRBJ2-1
clone_size: .
d_call: .
v_call: TRBV5-4

cdr3_nt: TGTGCCAGCAGCCAAGATATAGGGCGGCGGACTGAAGCTTTCTTT
cdr3_aa: CASSQDIGRRTEAFF
j_call: TRBJ1-1
clone_size: few
d_call: .
v_call: TRBV14

cdr3_nt: TGTGCCAGCAGCCGACACACTGAAGCTTTCTTT
cdr3_aa: CASSRHTEAFF
j_call: TRBJ1-1
clone_size: few
d_call: .
v_call: TRBV5-6

cdr3_nt: TGTGCCAGCAGCCAAGAATTCCAGCGGGGGGCCAATGAGCAGTTCTTC
cdr3_aa: CASSQEFQRGANEQFF
j_call: TRBJ2-1
clone_size: many
d_call: TRBD2
v_call: TRBV14

cdr3_nt: TGTGCCAGCAGACGCCCGGGACAGGGAACAGATACGCAGTATTTT
cdr3_aa: CASRRPGQGTDTQYF
j_call: TRBJ2-3
clone_size: few
d_call: TRBD1
v_call: TRBV6-2/TRBV6-3

cdr3_nt: TGTGCCACCAGCAGGGGGACAGGGGGTAATGAGCAGTTCTTC
cdr3_aa: CATSRGTGGNEQFF
j_call: TRBJ2-1
clone_size: .
d_call: TRBD1
v_call: TRBV15